A single sample is the source of the 20 T cell receptor beta chains below, sequenced in a study of OX40 agonist ivuxolimab in advanced cancers. Sequencing used immunoSEQ multiplex PCR; TCRdb keeps in-frame clones, though not all of them. The data hold more than 65,000 clones, with around four fifths observed a single time. The source material was CD4+ or CD8+ T cells sorted from blood, sampled in a trial of the OX40 agonist ivuxolimab. The source of these receptors is an adult with an advanced solid tumor such as melanoma, head and neck, liver or kidney cancer.

The rearrangement uses TRBV7-3 and TRBJ1-1; D is unclear. Germline CDR1 reads SGHTA; CDR2 reads FQGTGA. CDR3 length: 14 residues. V lost 3 bases, J lost 1 base, and 9 bases lay in between. The CDR3: CASSFGVRNTEAFF. CDR3 DNA: TGTGCCAGCAGCTTCGGGGTAAGGAACACTGAAGCTTTCTTT.

This clone appeared a few times. This chain links TRBV27 with TRBJ1-2, with D perhaps matching TRBD1 (6 bases). Deletions cut 5 bases from V and 4 bases from J, with 26 bases between. The CDR3 length is 18 residues. Germline V gene sequence: CDR1 MNHEY, CDR2 SMNVEV (reference sequence). The CDR3 reads CASSKTLQGSLELYGYTF. The CDR3 DNA follows: TGTGCCAGCAGTAAGACTTTACAGGGATCCCTGGAGCTCTATGGCTACACCTTC.

The rearrangement links TRBV7-9 to TRBJ2-2; the D gene is possibly TRBD1 (5 bases). Germline V CDR1 and CDR2: SEHNR, FQNEAQ (reference sequence). The CDR3 is 14 amino acids. V lost 1 base and J lost 3, with 6 bases in between. CDR3 residues: CASSLDRHTGELFF. DNA of the CDR3: TGTGCCAGCAGCTTAGACAGGCACACCGGGGAGCTGTTTTTT.

The gene calls are TRBV13 and TRBJ2-3, with TRBD2 matching over 10 bases. The length of the CDR3 is 17 residues. Germline loops: CDR1 PRHDT, CDR2 FYEKMQ (reference sequence). Trimming took 5 bases from V and 6 from J; bases not matched to a gene: 14. In nucleotides, the CDR3 is TGTGCCAGCAGCCATAAAGGTCTAGCGGGAGACCTGGATACGCAGTATTTT. Translated, it gives CASSHKGLAGDLDTQYF.

J is TRBJ1-1 and V is TRBV7-9; 9 bases agree with TRBD1. Germline lookup yields CDR1 SEHNR and CDR2 FQNEAQ (reference sequence). V lost 7 bases and J lost 4; bases outside the gene matches: 7. The CDR3 contains 14 residues. CDR3 amino acids: CASNPQGAGTEAFF. Here the CDR3 DNA reads TGTGCCAGCAACCCACAGGGGGCGGGCACTGAAGCTTTCTTT.

The rearrangement uses TRBV11-2 and TRBJ2-5; the D is unclear. The ends were cut back, 2 bases at V and 5 bases at J, with 9 bases in the middle. The CDR3 consists of 13 residues. Germline loops: CDR1 SGHAT, CDR2 FQNNGV. CDR3 loop: CASSLWPGETQYF. The CDR3 DNA follows: TGTGCCAGCAGCTTATGGCCTGGGGAGACCCAGTACTTC.

V usage is TRBV6-1 and J usage is TRBJ2-1; 11 bases align to TRBD2. CDR1 is MNHNS, CDR2 SASEGT, per germline. The junction had 11 bases not matched to a gene; V was cut back by 7 bases and J by 9 bases. This CDR3 contains 15 residues. The CDR3 nucleotides read TGTGCCAGCAATGCGGAGACTAGCGGGACGGGTGAGCAGTTCTTC. Its translation is CASNAETSGTGEQFF.

A single count supports this clone. The chain is built from TRBV6-5 and TRBJ1-2; 8 bases fit TRBD1. J was trimmed by 5 bases and V by 0 bases; bases with no gene match: 8. Germline assignment: CDR1 MNHEY and CDR2 SVGAGI. CDR3 length: 16 amino acids. This CDR3 is CASSYSLPGGGYGYTF. The DNA of the CDR3 is TGTGCCAGCAGTTACTCGCTCCCAGGGGGCGGGTATGGCTACACCTTC.

The chain combines TRBV2 with TRBJ1-5, with no clear D. V lost 7 bases and J lost 7, with 17 bases in between. Germline lookup yields CDR1 SNHLY and CDR2 FYNNEI. The CDR3 spans 14 residues. CDR3 nucleotides: TGTGCCAGCAAGAATGGGAATATGGGGCAGCCCCAGCATTTT. Encoded protein: CASKNGNMGQPQHF.

The chain carries TRBV6-6 and TRBJ2-6; D is unclear. The CDR3 is 14 residues long. Germline V gene sequence: CDR1 MNHNY, CDR2 SVGAGI (reference sequence). The ends were cut back, 2 bases at V and 3 bases at J, with 5 bases in the middle. The chain's CDR3 is CASSYIVGANVLTF. CDR3 DNA sequence: TGTGCCAGCAGTTACATTGTTGGGGCCAACGTCCTGACTTTC.

This rearrangement joins TRBV2 to TRBJ2-2, with a tentative D call TRBD1 (6 bases). The ends were cut back, 7 bases at V and 5 bases at J, with 11 bases in the middle. The CDR3 covers 13 residues. Germline-derived CDR1 and CDR2 are SNHLY and FYNNEI. In nucleotides, the CDR3 is TGTGCCAGCACGGGACACACTACCGGGGAGCTGTTTTTT. Translating it yields CASTGHTTGELFF.

This clone was recorded once. The J gene is TRBJ1-3, the V gene TRBV9; D perhaps matches TRBD1 (6 bases). Germline assignment: CDR1 SGDLS and CDR2 YYNGEE. There are 16 residues in the CDR3. V lost 1 base to trimming and J lost 0 bases, with 11 bases between them. The CDR3 DNA is TGTGCCAGCAGCGTATCCACAGGGAGCTCTGGAAACACCATATATTTT. Amino acids: CASSVSTGSSGNTIYF.

The V and J genes are TRBV27 and TRBJ2-7, with TRBD1 matching 10 bases. CDR3 length: 16 amino acids. CDR1 is MNHEY and CDR2 is SMNVEV in the germline V gene (reference sequence). The V segment lost 6 bases and the J segment 2 bases; nucleotides outside the gene matches: 10. The CDR3 nucleotides read TGTGCCAGCAGGCCTTACCCGGACAGGGGGGCCTACGAGCAGTACTTC. Protein product: CASRPYPDRGAYEQYF.

Here the CDR3 DNA reads TGTGCCAGCAGCCACTCCCGACAGGGCCCCGGGGAGCTGTTTTTT. This gives the protein CASSHSRQGPGELFF. The rearrangement uses TRBV11-2 and TRBJ2-2, with 7 nucleotides matching TRBD1. CDR3 length equals 15 residues. V lost 5 bases, J lost 6 bases, and 9 bases stayed unmatched. Per germline, CDR1 SGHAT and CDR2 FQNNGV. Filled out from reference TRBV11-2 and TRBJ2-2, the complete variable domain reads EAGVAQSPRYKIIEKRQSVAFWCNPISGHATLYWYQQILGQGPKLLIQFQNNGVVDDSQLPKDRFSAERLKGVDSTLKIQPAKLEDSAVYLCASSHSRQGPGELFFGEGSRLTVL.

The chain recombines TRBV20-1 with TRBJ2-7; no firm D call. CDR1 is DFQATT, CDR2 SNEGSKA, per germline (reference sequence). V dropped 1 base and J dropped 2 bases, with 3 bases sitting between them. The CDR3 consists of 11 residues. CDR3 protein: CSARGAYEQYF. The CDR3 DNA sequence: TGCAGTGCTAGAGGAGCCTACGAGCAGTACTTC.

This sequence joins TRBV19 and TRBJ1-5, with D possibly being TRBD1 (5 bases). Germline-derived CDR1 and CDR2 are LNHDA and SQIVND (reference sequence). The ends were cut back, 9 bases at V and 2 bases at J, with 17 bases in the middle. This CDR3 region has 15 residues. The CDR3 loop is CASHPGPRGNQPQHF. The CDR3 DNA reads as TGTGCCAGCCATCCCGGTCCCAGGGGCAATCAGCCCCAGCATTTT.

The CDR3 is CAWAQPAGGTREQYF. The CDR3 DNA reads TGTGCCTGGGCCCAACCCGCAGGGGGTACTCGCGAGCAGTACTTC. The chain joins TRBV30 to TRBJ2-7; TRBD1 aligns across 7 bases. Germline assignment: CDR1 GTSNPN and CDR2 SVGIG (reference sequence). V shed 5 bases, J shed 6 bases, and the junction held 16 bases outside the gene matches. There are 15 residues in the CDR3.

The V call is TRBV6-1, the J call TRBJ2-5; D possibly corresponds to TRBD1 (6 bases). The CDR3 consists of 13 residues. Germline V gene sequence: CDR1 MNHNS, CDR2 SASEGT. Trimming stripped 4 bases from V and 5 bases from J, with 11 bases between. The CDR3 nucleotides are TGTGCCAGCAGTGGAACAGGGTGGGAGACCCAGTACTTC. It yields the protein CASSGTGWETQYF.

Written as DNA, the CDR3 is TGTGCCAGCAAATTGGACTTCTACGAGCAGTACTTC. Translation gives CASKLDFYEQYF. V and J are TRBV2 and TRBJ2-7, with D maybe TRBD2 (5 bases). Trimming pared 7 bases from V and 3 bases from J, leaving 10 bases between. Germline-derived CDR1 and CDR2 are SNHLY and FYNNEI. This CDR3 region has 12 residues.

This clone has a single count. The chain links TRBV6-6 to TRBJ2-7; D is perhaps TRBD1 or TRBD2 (5 bases each). Germline V gives CDR1 MNHNY, CDR2 SVGAGI (reference sequence). V lost 2 bases, J lost 0 bases, and 8 bases lay in between. The CDR3 totals 14 residues. This CDR3 reads CASSYGTFSYEQYF. DNA of the CDR3: TGTGCCAGCAGTTACGGGACCTTCTCCTACGAGCAGTACTTC.